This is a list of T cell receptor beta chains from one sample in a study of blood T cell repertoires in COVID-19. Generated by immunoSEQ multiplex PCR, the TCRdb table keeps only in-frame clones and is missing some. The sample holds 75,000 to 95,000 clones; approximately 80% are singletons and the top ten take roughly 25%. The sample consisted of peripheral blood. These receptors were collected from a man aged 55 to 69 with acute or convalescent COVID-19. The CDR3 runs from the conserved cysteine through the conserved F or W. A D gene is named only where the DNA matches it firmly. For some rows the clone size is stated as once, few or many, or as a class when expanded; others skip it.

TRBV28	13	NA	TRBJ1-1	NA	CASSPGVGTEAFF	TGTGCCAGCAGCCCAGGGGTGGGGACTGAAGCTTTCTTT
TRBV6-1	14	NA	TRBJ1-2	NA	CASSESGGSWGYTF	TGTGCCAGCAGTGAAAGCGGGGGGAGTTGGGGCTACACCTTC
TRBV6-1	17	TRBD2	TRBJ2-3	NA	CASSEGRLAGGSNTQYF	TGTGCCAGCAGTGAAGGGAGACTAGCGGGGGGGTCTAATACGCAGTATTTT
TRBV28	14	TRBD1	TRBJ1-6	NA	CASSRQGGESPLHF	TGTGCCAGCAGTAGACAGGGGGGTGAATCACCCCTCCACTTT
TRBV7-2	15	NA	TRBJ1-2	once	CASSLLHGGQYGYTF	TGTGCCAGCAGCTTATTACACGGCGGGCAGTATGGCTACACCTTC
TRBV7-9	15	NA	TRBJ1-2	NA	CASSLAAGTYYGYTF	TGTGCCAGCAGCTTAGCGGCCGGGACATACTATGGCTACACCTTC
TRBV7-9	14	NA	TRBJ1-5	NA	CASSLSQSHQPQHF	TGTGCCAGCAGCTTATCACAGTCTCATCAGCCCCAGCATTTT
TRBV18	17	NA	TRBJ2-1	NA	CASAPARPGGPYNEQFF	TGTGCCAGCGCCCCAGCCAGGCCAGGAGGCCCCTACAATGAGCAGTTCTTC
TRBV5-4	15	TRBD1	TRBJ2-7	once	CASSWTGTGLHEQYF	TGTGCCAGCAGCTGGACCGGGACAGGGCTCCACGAGCAGTACTTC
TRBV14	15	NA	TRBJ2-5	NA	CASSQEWAGVETQYF	TGTGCCAGCAGCCAAGAGTGGGCAGGGGTAGAGACCCAGTACTTC
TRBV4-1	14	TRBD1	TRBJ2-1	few	CASRETGPYNEQFF	TGCGCCAGCAGAGAGACAGGGCCCTACAATGAGCAGTTCTTC
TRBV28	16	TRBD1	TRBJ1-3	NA	CASSNAQGATGNTIYF	TGTGCCAGCTCCAACGCACAGGGGGCAACTGGAAACACCATATATTTT
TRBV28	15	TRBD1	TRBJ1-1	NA	CASSSLGQGNTEAFF	TGTGCCAGCAGTTCCTTGGGACAGGGGAACACTGAAGCTTTCTTT
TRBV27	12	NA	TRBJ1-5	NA	CASRERDQPQHF	TGTGCCAGCAGGGAGAGGGATCAGCCCCAGCATTTT
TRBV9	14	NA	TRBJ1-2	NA	CASSGYGSGNGYTF	TGTGCCAGCAGCGGGTACGGCTCCGGGAATGGCTACACCTTC
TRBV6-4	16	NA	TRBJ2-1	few	CASSDGQKVSYNEQFF	TGTGCCAGCAGCGACGGACAAAAGGTCTCCTACAATGAGCAGTTCTTC
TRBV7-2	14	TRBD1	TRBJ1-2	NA	CASSYGQGNYGYTF	TGTGCCAGCAGCTACGGACAGGGAAACTATGGCTACACCTTC
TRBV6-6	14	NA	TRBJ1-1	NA	CASSYRGGNTEAFF	TGTGCCAGCAGTTACAGAGGGGGAAACACTGAAGCTTTCTTT
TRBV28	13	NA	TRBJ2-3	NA	CASRGLVIDTQYF	TGTGCCAGCAGGGGGCTTGTAATTGATACGCAGTATTTT
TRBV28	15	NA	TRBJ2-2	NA	CASLVKQGNTGELFF	TGTGCCAGCTTAGTCAAACAGGGGAACACCGGGGAGCTGTTTTTT
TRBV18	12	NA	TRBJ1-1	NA	CASSPGGPEAFF	TGTGCCAGCTCACCGGGAGGCCCTGAAGCTTTCTTT
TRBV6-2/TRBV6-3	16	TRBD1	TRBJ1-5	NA	CASSGRDRVNNQPQHF	TGTGCCAGCAGTGGAAGGGACAGGGTAAACAATCAGCCCCAGCATTTT
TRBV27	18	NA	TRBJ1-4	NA	CASSLRRVKVSGNEKLFF	TGTGCCAGCAGTTTACGGAGGGTCAAGGTCTCGGGTAATGAAAAACTGTTTTTT
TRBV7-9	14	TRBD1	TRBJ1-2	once	CASNHNEGRGSYTF	TGTGCCAGCAATCATAACGAGGGCAGGGGGAGCTACACCTTC
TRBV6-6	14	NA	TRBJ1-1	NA	CASSSISAGSRAFF	TGTGCCAGCAGTTCCATCTCGGCGGGGTCGCGGGCTTTCTTT
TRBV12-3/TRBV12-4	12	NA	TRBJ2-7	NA	CASSQGPYEQYF	TGTGCCAGCAGCCAGGGCCCCTACGAGCAGTACTTC
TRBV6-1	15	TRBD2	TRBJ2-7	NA	CASSEERAGVYEQYF	TGTGCCAGCAGTGAAGAGAGGGCGGGGGTTTACGAGCAGTACTTC
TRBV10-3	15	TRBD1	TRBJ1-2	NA	CAISSTDDRGRGYTF	TGTGCCATCAGCTCAACTGACGACAGGGGGCGAGGCTACACCTTC
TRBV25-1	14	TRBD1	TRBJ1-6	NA	CASSVTGANSPLHF	TGTGCCAGCAGTGTGACAGGGGCGAATTCACCCCTCCACTTT
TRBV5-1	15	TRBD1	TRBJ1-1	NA	CASSGRQGGRTEAFF	TGCGCCAGCAGCGGGAGACAGGGCGGAAGGACTGAAGCTTTCTTT
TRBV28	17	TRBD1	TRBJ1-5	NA	CASSFYPDRVDNQPQHF	TGTGCCAGCAGTTTCTACCCGGACAGGGTGGACAATCAGCCCCAGCATTTT
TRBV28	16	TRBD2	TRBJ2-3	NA	CASSFLRGTRTDTQYF	TGTGCCAGCAGTTTTCTGCGGGGGACTCGCACAGATACGCAGTATTTT
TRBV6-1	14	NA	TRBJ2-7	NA	CASSDPGKGDEQYF	TGTGCCAGCAGTGACCCTGGGAAGGGGGACGAGCAGTACTTC
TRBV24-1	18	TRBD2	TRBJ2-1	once	CATSDPDGEAGVGNEQFF	TGTGCCACCAGTGACCCGGACGGGGAAGCGGGGGTAGGGAATGAGCAGTTCTTC
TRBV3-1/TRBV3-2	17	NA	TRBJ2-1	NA	CASSPPFGQQGGNEQFF	TGTGCCAGCAGCCCGCCCTTTGGGCAACAAGGAGGCAATGAGCAGTTCTTC
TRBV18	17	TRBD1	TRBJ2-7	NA	CASSPALHMTGSYEQYF	TGTGCCAGCTCACCAGCCCTTCATATGACAGGGTCCTACGAGCAGTACTTC
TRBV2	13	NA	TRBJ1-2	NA	CASSELRSYGYTF	TGTGCCAGCAGTGAATTGCGGTCCTATGGCTACACCTTC
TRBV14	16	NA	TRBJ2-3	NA	CASSQDRGGDTDTQYF	TGTGCCAGCAGCCAAGATCGAGGGGGAGACACAGATACGCAGTATTTT
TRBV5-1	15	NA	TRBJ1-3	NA	CASRSGGFSGNTIYF	TGCGCCAGCAGGTCGGGGGGTTTCTCTGGAAACACCATATATTTT
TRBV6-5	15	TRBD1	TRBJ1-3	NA	CASSLQGDTGNTIYF	TGTGCCAGCAGCCTCCAGGGGGACACTGGAAACACCATATATTTT
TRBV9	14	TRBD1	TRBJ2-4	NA	CASSGGTGINIQYF	TGTGCCAGCAGCGGCGGGACAGGAATAAACATTCAGTACTTC
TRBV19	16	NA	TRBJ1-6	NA	CASRLQGSSYNSPLHF	TGTGCCAGTAGGCTACAAGGGAGCTCCTATAATTCACCCCTCCACTTT
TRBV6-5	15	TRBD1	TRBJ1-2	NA	CASSYSGRRGYGYTF	TGTGCCAGCAGTTACTCGGGACGCAGGGGGTATGGCTACACCTTC
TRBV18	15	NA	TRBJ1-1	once	CASSPAGTPNTEAFF	TGTGCCAGCTCACCTGCCGGGACACCGAACACTGAAGCTTTCTTT
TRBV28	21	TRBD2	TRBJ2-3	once	CASSLSGWGLAGGPSTDTQYF	TGTGCCAGCAGTTTGTCCGGCTGGGGACTAGCGGGGGGGCCCAGCACAGATACGCAGTATTTT
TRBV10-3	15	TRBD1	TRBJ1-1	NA	CAIRRGQAMNTEAFF	TGTGCCATCAGACGCGGACAGGCCATGAACACTGAAGCTTTCTTT
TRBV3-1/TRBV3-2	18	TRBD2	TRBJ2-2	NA	CASSQDPTSGGLTGELFF	TGTGCCAGCAGCCAAGATCCAACTAGCGGGGGCTTAACCGGGGAGCTGTTTTTT
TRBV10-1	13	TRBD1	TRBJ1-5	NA	CASSDTGVQPQHF	TGCGCCAGCAGTGATACAGGGGTTCAGCCCCAGCATTTT
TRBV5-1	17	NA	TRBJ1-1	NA	CASSLFGLGSMNTEAFF	TGCGCCAGCAGCTTATTCGGGCTAGGGAGTATGAACACTGAAGCTTTCTTT
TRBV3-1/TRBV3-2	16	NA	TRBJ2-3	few	CASSQVRRALTDTQYF	TGTGCCAGCAGCCAAGTTCGGCGGGCTCTCACAGATACGCAGTATTTT
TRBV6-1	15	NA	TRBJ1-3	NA	CASSDGTRSGNTIYF	TGTGCCAGCAGTGATGGCACCCGCTCTGGAAACACCATATATTTT
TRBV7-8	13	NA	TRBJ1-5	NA	CASSYNSNQPQHF	TGTGCCAGCAGCTATAATAGCAATCAGCCCCAGCATTTT